The 19 T cell receptor beta chains reported below all come from one sample, sequenced in a study of T cells after yellow fever vaccination (dated by TCRdb to about 2019). Taken with the paper, the label for treatment or condition translates to: live attenuated yellow fever vaccine strain. The library relied on 5' RACE. The listed sequencing device is Illumina HiSeq 2500. TCRdb trimmed the raw reads at Q25, called clones with MiXCR and kept productive beta chains. Rows merge per CDR3 protein into single entries with the most common DNA and genes. A total of 150,000 to 200,000 distinct CDR3 sequences appear in this sample, roughly 6.4% of them only once. Nearly 3% of the sample belongs to the ten largest clones. The specimen was CD4+ T cells sorted from PBMCs, collected on the day of the first yellow fever vaccination. Receptors originate from a man aged 18 to 29 who received the YFV17D yellow fever vaccine.

The table lists this clonotype with a few counts. The chain links TRBV20-1 to TRBJ2-1, with D perhaps TRBD1 (6 bases). CDR1 and CDR2 from the germline V gene are DFQATT and SNEGSKA (reference sequence). Trimming shortened V by 0 bases and J by 10 bases, and 22 bases separated the two germline ends. There are 16 residues in the CDR3. In nucleotides, the CDR3 is TGCAGTGCTAGAGATGGGGGCAGGGGCCCCCAGAAGGAGCAGTTCTTC. This translates into CSARDGGRGPQKEQFF.

The V and J genes are TRBV2 and TRBJ1-1; possible D gene TRBD1, 5 bases. Per the germline V gene, CDR1 is SNHLY and CDR2 is FYNNEI. The CDR3 length is 12 residues. V lost 5 bases, J lost 6 bases, and 10 bases lay in between. The CDR3 spells CASSHRSAEAFF. CDR3 coding DNA: TGTGCCAGCAGTCACAGGAGTGCTGAAGCTTTCTTT.

This clonotype was found many times. The J gene is TRBJ2-1, the V gene TRBV12-3 or TRBV12-4; 8 bases fit TRBD1. There are 15 residues in the CDR3. Unmatched junction bases numbered 5, after V lost 6 bases and J lost 1 base. The CDR3 sequence is CASSPQGGSYNEQFF. The CDR3 nucleotides read TGTGCCAGCAGCCCACAGGGGGGTTCCTACAATGAGCAGTTCTTC.

The J gene is TRBJ1-1, the V gene TRBV12-3 or TRBV12-4; maybe TRBD1 (5 bases). CDR3 length: 15 residues. Trimming stripped 7 bases from V and 0 bases from J, with 15 bases between. CDR3 sequence: CASKGTGFMNTEAFF. CDR3 coding DNA: TGTGCCAGCAAGGGTACAGGCTTTATGAACACTGAAGCTTTCTTT.

The genes are TRBV5-5 and TRBJ2-4; D may be TRBD1 (6 bases). The length of the CDR3 is 17 residues. With 4 bases removed from V and 0 bases from J, the gap between germline ends came to 17 bases. In germline, CDR1 is SGHKS, CDR2 YYEKEE (reference sequence). The CDR3: CASSGSRGPLAKNIQYF. The CDR3 nucleotides are TGTGCCAGCAGCGGTTCCAGGGGACCACTAGCCAAAAACATTCAGTACTTC.

This clonotype was observed a handful of times. The genes are TRBV18 and TRBJ2-3; possibly TRBD1 for D (6 bases). With 3 bases removed from V and 0 bases from J, the gap between germline ends came to 10 bases. The CDR3 totals 15 residues. The germline V gene has CDR1 KGHSH and CDR2 LQKENI. The CDR3 sequence: CASSPLQGSTDTQYF. Written as DNA, the CDR3 is TGTGCCAGCTCACCTTTACAGGGAAGCACAGATACGCAGTATTTT.

J is TRBJ1-6 and V is TRBV4-2; D call uncertain. Germline loops: CDR1 LGHNA, CDR2 YNFKEQ. The CDR3 totals 16 residues. V was shortened by 1 base and J by 0 bases, with 7 bases between the two germline ends. The CDR3 nucleotides read TGTGCCAGCAGCCAAGCCGAGACCTCCTATAATTCACCCCTCCACTTT. Protein product: CASSQAETSYNSPLHF.

This clonotype was detected many times. The chain employs TRBV6-5 and TRBJ2-3, with 11 bases aligning to TRBD2. CDR1 MNHEY and CDR2 SVGAGI come from the germline V gene. J lost 0 bases, V lost 4 bases, and 3 bases had no gene match. The CDR3 spans 16 residues. The CDR3 DNA follows: TGTGCCAGCAGTTGGACTAGCGGGCCAAGCACAGATACGCAGTATTTT. Its protein is CASSWTSGPSTDTQYF.

The chain combines TRBV7-2 with TRBJ2-7; D uncertain. Germline V gives CDR1 SGHTA, CDR2 FQGNSA. V was trimmed by 5 bases and J by 6 bases, leaving 14 bases between them. This CDR3 spans 13 amino acids. The CDR3 sequence: CASSPLAGPEQYF. The CDR3 DNA is TGTGCCAGCAGCCCATTAGCAGGCCCCGAGCAGTACTTC.

This clonotype was found a few times. V gene TRBV5-1 combines with J gene TRBJ2-3; the match to TRBD2 covers 13 bases. The CDR3 has 16 residues. Germline CDR1 reads SGHRS; CDR2 reads YFSETQ. J gave up 4 bases and V 6 bases, and 8 bases lay outside the gene matches. CDR3 nucleotides: TGCGCCAGCACACAAGACGGACTAGCGGGGGCAGATACGCAGTATTTT. This sequence encodes CASTQDGLAGADTQYF.

A few counts support this clonotype. The J gene is TRBJ2-6, the V gene TRBV6-5; 7 nucleotides line up with TRBD1. Germline CDR1 reads MNHEY; CDR2 reads SVGAGI. The CDR3 is 14 amino acids. Losses at the gene ends were 2 bases for V and 8 bases for J; bases not matched to a gene: 3. The CDR3 sequence is CASSYRQGTNVLTF. The CDR3 DNA follows: TGTGCCAGCAGTTACCGACAGGGTACCAACGTCCTGACTTTC.

This clonotype was seen repeatedly, ten times or more. The gene calls are TRBV7-2 and TRBJ2-1; D gene uncertain. Trimming took off 0 bases at V and 8 bases at J, with 11 bases between the two ends. The germline gives CDR1 SGHTA, CDR2 FQGNSA. The CDR3 is made up of 14 amino acids. CDR3 in DNA: TGTGCCAGCAGCTTAGCCGCCTCTGCAGATGAGCAGTTCTTC. This translates into CASSLAASADEQFF.

This rearrangement joins TRBV24-1 to TRBJ2-7; D is possibly TRBD2 (5 bases). CDR1 and CDR2 from the germline V gene are KGHDR and SFDVKD. CDR3 length equals 11 residues. Trimming removed 11 bases from V and 11 bases from J, with 18 bases in between. CDR3 nucleotides: TGTGCCATCCTGCAGGACGGGGAAAAGTACTTC. This gives the protein CAILQDGEKYF.

This clonotype showed up just a few times. CDR3: CASTRGLDTEAFF. The CDR3 DNA is TGTGCCAGCACTAGGGGGCTGGACACTGAAGCTTTCTTT. The chain recombines TRBV14 with TRBJ1-1, with 7 bases identical to TRBD1. Germline V lookup: CDR1 SGHDN, CDR2 FVKESK. The CDR3 sequence is 13 residues long. J was trimmed by 3 bases and V by 7 bases; bases with no gene match: 5.

This rearrangement joins TRBV5-1 to TRBJ1-4, with D tentatively TRBD1 (5 bases). The V gene lost 3 bases and the J gene lost 0 bases, with 12 bases spanning the gap. Germline lookup yields CDR1 SGHRS and CDR2 YFSETQ. The CDR3 consists of 16 residues. CDR3 loop: CASSYGTGSTNEKLFF. CDR3 coding DNA: TGCGCCAGCAGCTACGGGACGGGTTCAACTAATGAAAAACTGTTTTTT.

About this clonotype itself: This may be a read error: a much more frequent sequence differs by one nucleotide. J is TRBJ2-5 and V is TRBV7-9; D gene ambiguous. In germline, CDR1 is SEHNR, CDR2 FQNEAQ (reference sequence). The CDR3 extends over 14 amino acids. CDR3 coding DNA: TGTGCCAGCATCTTAGGTCCGATTGGAGAGACCCAGTACTTC. It codes for CASILGPIGETQYF.

This clonotype was counted a few times. The chain joins TRBV20-1 to TRBJ2-5; 7 positions match TRBD1. This CDR3 is 15 amino acids long. From germline, CDR1 is DFQATT and CDR2 SNEGSKA (reference sequence). V was pared by 6 bases and J by 5 bases, with 15 bases of the junction left unmatched. The CDR3 bases are TGCAGTGCGACCCCCCAGGGGGTGACGTGGGAGACCCAGTACTTC. Translating it yields CSATPQGVTWETQYF.

This clonotype was counted between two and nine times. This chain connects TRBV12-5 to TRBJ1-1; D is possibly TRBD1 (5 bases). From germline, CDR1 is LGHNT and CDR2 FRNRAP. V lost 0 bases and J 3 bases, leaving 8 bases between the germline ends. The CDR3 has 14 residues. The DNA for the CDR3 is TGTGCTAGTGGTTTGGTGGGGGGGGACACTGAAGCTTTCTTT. Amino acids: CASGLVGGDTEAFF.

The rearrangement links TRBV5-1 to TRBJ2-7; 9 bases match TRBD2. With V trimmed by 7 bases and J by 0 bases, 5 bases remained unmatched. CDR3 length: 14 amino acids. Germline V gene data show CDR1 as SGHRS and CDR2 as YFSETQ. CDR3 loop: CASRVTSGSYEQYV. The DNA of the CDR3 is TGCGCCAGCCGAGTGACTAGCGGCTCCTACGAGCAGTACGTC.